This T cell receptor (beta chain) emerged from a study of identical twins. MiXCR was run by TCRdb on the 5' RACE reads, yielding one entry per CDR3 protein. The repertoire includes around 960,000 distinct CDR3 sequences, around an eighth of them detected once, and 1.5% to 2% sits in the top ten. Study-wide results and caveats: Findings depended on cross-sectional statistics rather than tracking the same donors.

The CDR3 contains 14 residues. Germline values: CDR1 MGHDK, CDR2 SYGVNS. The V end was cut by 8 bases, the J end by 4 bases, with 15 bases between. Healthy Caucasians provided all donations. About this clonotype: What it binds is unknown.

The sample was also reused in another study, on yellow fever vaccine responses in identical twins.

The origin of this receptor is a woman between 18 and 29 years old in good health. The rearrangement links TRBV25-1 to TRBJ2-1; D is uncertain. The sequencing input was PBMCs. The CDR3 nucleotides read TGTGCCAGCGGACCCGACGACCAGTACAATGAGCAGTTCTTC. Amino acid sequence: CASGPDDQYNEQFF.